The entry that follows covers one T cell receptor beta chain sequence. Using a J-beta primer mix together with a sample-barcoded 5' primer, a second PCR was run for about 6 to 11 cycles. TCRdb analysed the 5' RACE reads with MiXCR anew, one entry per CDR3 protein. Here the sample spans 750,000 to 850,000 distinct CDR3 sequences, just under 25% being singletons. The data derive from a study of blood T cells in healthy people across ages. The same specimen was also included in a second study, on T cells of mothers and their children. That publication notes: No persistent microchimeric T cell clones were detected at 90 to 100 clones per million clonotypes sensitivity.

The receptor was isolated from a boy aged 5-17 years in good health. Material: blood.

The CDR3 nucleotides read TGCGCCAGCAGCCAGGCGGACGACAGGGATACCAAAAACATTCAGTACTTC. Translating gives CASSQADDRDTKNIQYF. The chain is built from TRBV4-1 and TRBJ2-4, with 7 positions matching TRBD1. Trimming cost V 3 bases and J 2 bases; bases outside gene matches: 10. The CDR3 runs to 17 residues. Germline V gene sequence: CDR1 MGHRA, CDR2 YSYEKL.